The rows below give T cell receptor beta chains drawn from one sample of a study of high-grade serous ovarian cancer treatment subgroups. Only in-frame clones appear in the TCRdb table, and some are missing; sequencing was by immunoSEQ multiplex PCR. The profile shows about 6,200 clones, over 70% of them singletons. Specimen: tumor tissue. Receptors originate from a human donor with high-grade serous ovarian cancer. Both conserved end residues are trimmed from each CDR3. The order of the fields is D gene, clone size, V gene, CDR3 protein. The D gene is left open where the match is weak. The size field is filled for only some rows; it gives once, few, many or a size class.

TRBD1,.,TRBV28,AINKPGQFNYGYT
.,.,TRBV6-1,ASKGRVTEAF
.,few,TRBV28,ASLGRGRGTEAF
.,.,TRBV7-2,ASSLGPVSTDTQY
.,few,TRBV5-1,ASSLAREDNSPLH
.,.,TRBV27,ASSLTPARPQH
TRBD2,.,TRBV2,ASRRTSGIIGDTQY
TRBD2,.,TRBV7-2,ASSLGAGAGSTDTQY
TRBD1,.,TRBV6-5,ASSLTGEKETQY
.,.,TRBV5-4,ASSAGQGPPSGANVLT
TRBD1,few,TRBV19,ASSTASRDRGHGYT
TRBD1,few,TRBV9,ASSMTGQQF
.,.,TRBV6-1,ASSSNQPQH
.,few,TRBV2,ASSDKDSYGYT
.,.,TRBV5-1,ASSLGSARNEQF
TRBD1,.,TRBV5-4,ASSGGQPSGANVLT
TRBD1,.,TRBV5-1,ASSPRTGGYYNEQF
.,.,TRBV4-1,ASSQDRNTDTQY
.,.,TRBV5-6,ASSLGRADTQY
.,.,TRBV9,ASSVGADPGTGELF
TRBD1,.,TRBV5-8,ASSRQGATEAF
TRBD1,.,TRBV28,ASNRQGASGEQF